The subject of this entry is one TCR beta chain. Its antigen is unknown. Base-call qualities are not available, and no considerably larger clone is one nucleotide away. This entry is derived from a study of shared clonotypes between healthy human individuals (TCRdb year 2020). Concerning the study at large: The cohort included three men and a couple of women between 18 and 49 years of age. To estimate repertoire size and how much clonotype sharing occurs between individuals, the study deeply sequenced the blood TCR repertoires of roughly 5 healthy adults. For each donor, three plates each were used for CD4 naive and CD4 memory, two plates were used for CD8 naive, and one plate was used for CD8 memory. Each donor's leukapheresis produced roughly between roughly 0.85 and 10 billion PBMCs. To increase sequencing depth and limit assay-specific biases, TCR repertoire library preparation and sequencing were carried out by different laboratories using diverse techniques. The investigation overall reported the following: Based on pairwise subsampling, the degree of clonotype sharing among donors was expected to be affected by sequencing depth. Across a few donors, roughly 5.1% of naive CD4, 3% to 3.5% of naive CD8, roughly 2.2% of memory CD4, and 0.3% to 0.45% of memory CD8 clonotypes were shared. Estimated clonotype richness was generally larger for naive than for memory subsets. The small number of donors limited the genetic and exposure-history diversity represented. Rarefaction of sorted-subset datasets indicated incomplete sequencing despite the large sequencing depth. Higher generation probabilities were observed for clonotypes shared by all four sorted-subset donors than for non-shared clonotypes. Sampling was restricted to blood, and TCR repertoires in tissues likely differ from the TCR repertoires found in blood.

TCR CDR3 regions were amplified from genomic DNA by multiplex PCR using the deep immunoSEQ assay. For each cell subset, the extracted genomic DNA was distributed evenly across all wells of several immunoSEQ 96-well plates, and each plate served as one replicate. For sorted subsets, each replicate PCR was loaded with about 0.2 ug genomic DNA, equivalent to approximately 33,000 T cell genomes. Purified libraries were quantified with a Qubit 3.0 fluorometer, sized on a Bioanalyzer 2100, and re-quantified with the KAPA Library Quantification kit. A separate single-read 150-cycle Illumina NextSeq 550 flow cell was used to sequence each immunoSEQ 96-well plate. In the paper's pipeline: The immunoSEQ output contained only junctional sequences without quality scores, so filtering could not match that applied to full-length reads. Sequences were annotated with PyIR, a Python wrapper for IgBLAST v1.9, using IMGT germline references to assign V/J genes and CDR3. Any read was removed if the V/J assignment was weak (E-value above 1e-6), the CDR3 was missing, or the read contained stop codons, out-of-frame junctions, or ambiguous translated residues. V3J clonotypes were defined by identical inferred V gene, J gene, and CDR3 amino acid sequence. The percentage overlap between two repertoires was calculated by dividing the number of shared unique clonotypes by the size of the smaller repertoire. Repertoire richness was assessed with RTK rarefaction, the Chao1 estimator, and Recon v2.1 estimates of unobserved clonotypes. Generation probabilities for all TCRbeta clonotypes obtained by the gDNA method from several donors were computed using OLGA. As stored in TCRdb, this immuneACCESS dataset retains in-frame rearrangements with V and J assigned. A fraction of the clones does not appear; measured against another copy, unresolved V genes explain less than half of the discrepancy, and the remainder lacks a known reason. V, J and clone size reflect that table, while D and trimming were determined from the DNA. A total of around 2.3 million clones appear in this sample, about 94% of them only once. The ten largest clones take up more than 0.1% of the sample.

Healthy HIV-negative adults with no recently reported acute infections or vaccinations were included as donors. Every donor was a Caucasian adult residing in Nashville, Tennessee, USA. Magnetic negative selection was used to enrich CD4+ T cells, after which naive cells were positively selected on CD45RA and the negative fraction became the memory subset. Blood was obtained by leukapheresis, after which PBMCs were separated by Ficoll-Histopaque density gradient centrifugation and cryopreserved in liquid nitrogen vapor phase. Analytical flow cytometry was used to check the purity and quantity of each magnetically sorted T cell population. Genomic DNA was isolated from each sorted fraction and quantified by UV absorbance on a Nanodrop 2000c. The germline V gene (reference sequence) sets CDR1 to SEHNR and CDR2 to FQNEAQ. Spanning cysteine to phenylalanine, the CDR3 consists of 14 amino acids. Of the read, only the CDR3 DNA is kept; its 42 bases are in frame from base 1. V lost 4 bases and J lost 7 bases; the stretch between them is 14 bases long.

The receptor's source is a man aged 18-30 years in good health. The chain is made from TRBV7-9 and TRBJ2-1; TRBD1 might be the D gene, on 7 matching bases. Source material: naive CD4+ T cells sorted from blood. This specimen's cell subset or site label, per the study, means: CD45RA+ positively selected. The CDR3 has the sequence CASSSSQGRNEQFF. The nucleotides read TGTGCCAGCAGCTCTTCACAGGGGAGGAATGAGCAGTTCTTC.